These 27 T cell receptor beta chains share one sample of origin, sequenced in a study of blood T cell repertoires in COVID-19. Only in-frame clones appear in the TCRdb table, and some are missing; sequencing was by immunoSEQ multiplex PCR. The data hold about 150,000 clones, with roughly 78% observed a single time. Sample: peripheral blood. The receptors here all came from a man of 80 years or more with acute or convalescent COVID-19.

The rearrangement joins TRBV9 to TRBJ1-2, with unresolved D. V lost 3 bases and J lost 4, with 13 bases in between. The CDR3 has 14 residues. Germline V CDR1 and CDR2: SGDLS, YYNGEE. Here the CDR3 reads CASSAGHLFYGYTF. In nucleotides, the CDR3 is TGTGCCAGCAGCGCGGGTCACCTTTTCTATGGCTACACCTTC.

The V gene is TRBV29-1, the J gene TRBJ2-3; 13 bases fit TRBD2. The CDR3 is made up of 14 amino acids. The junction had 6 bases not matched to a gene; V was cut back by 1 base and J by 11 bases. Germline loops: CDR1 SQVTM, CDR2 ANQGSEA. CDR3 sequence: CSVEGLAGGDEQYF. CDR3 DNA: TGCAGCGTTGAAGGACTAGCGGGGGGCGACGAGCAGTATTTT.

The chain recombines TRBV9 with TRBJ1-2; D is possibly TRBD1 (5 bases). Germline V gives CDR1 SGDLS, CDR2 YYNGEE. Trimming removed 3 bases from V and 8 bases from J, with 8 bases in between. CDR3 length: 11 amino acids. CDR3 sequence: CASSANRGYTF. The CDR3 bases are TGTGCCAGCAGCGCCAACAGGGGCTACACCTTC.

This chain uses TRBV5-1 with TRBJ2-2; 8 bases are shared with TRBD2. The CDR3 covers 14 residues. CDR1 and CDR2 from the germline V gene are SGHRS and YFSETQ. Trimming removed 8 bases from V and 2 bases from J; junction bases left unmatched: 5. The CDR3 DNA follows: TGCGCCAGTAAGGCGGGGGGAAACACCGGGGAGCTGTTTTTT. Protein sequence: CASKAGGNTGELFF.

V and J are TRBV6-5 and TRBJ1-1; TRBD1 might be the D (5 bases). Trimming left V 4 bases short and J 4 bases short, with 19 bases between. Germline V gene lookup returns CDR1 MNHEY and CDR2 SVGAGI. This CDR3 has 16 amino acids. The CDR3 loop is CASSSPRVPRGTEAFF. For the CDR3, the DNA is TGTGCCAGCAGTTCCCCCCGGGTCCCTAGGGGCACTGAAGCTTTCTTT.

On this clone itself: Other DNA variants within this sample encode the same CDR3. This sequence joins TRBV19 and TRBJ1-5; no firm D call. V was cut by 3 bases and J by 4 bases, with 7 bases left in between. CDR1 and CDR2 (germline): LNHDA, SQIVND (reference sequence). The CDR3 consists of 13 residues. The CDR3 region has the DNA TGTGCCAGTAGTATTTCGCGGAATCAGCCCCAGCATTTT. As protein: CASSISRNQPQHF.

The table lists this clone with a few counts. The chain is built from TRBV21-1 and TRBJ1-2; the table's D call TRBD1 went unverified against the DNA. TRBV21-1 constitutes a pseudogene. The CDR3 has 16 amino acids. The CDR3 DNA is TGTGCCAGCAGCAGAACCGACAGGGGACCCCTCTATGGCTACACCTTC. It translates to CASSRTDRGPLYGYTF.

This clone was seen a few times. This sequence joins TRBV19 and TRBJ1-6, with D hard to call. The CDR3 is 14 amino acids. Deletions cut 11 bases from V and 4 bases from J, with 15 bases between. Germline lookup yields CDR1 LNHDA and CDR2 SQIVND (reference sequence). The CDR3 loop reads CASSPPAYNSPLHF. In DNA form, the CDR3 reads TGTGCCTCTAGTCCCCCGGCATATAATTCACCCCTCCACTTT.

The chain is built from TRBV6-5 and TRBJ2-7; possible D gene TRBD1, 6 bases. CDR3 length equals 11 residues. Per the germline V gene, CDR1 is MNHEY and CDR2 is SVGAGI. The germline V and J ends were trimmed by 8 bases and 5 bases, with 10 bases remaining between them. CDR3 region: CASHRDHEQYV. The CDR3 nucleotides are TGTGCCAGCCACAGGGATCACGAGCAGTACGTC.

The chain carries TRBV15 and TRBJ1-1, with 8 nucleotides matching TRBD1. The CDR3 is 15 residues long. Germline CDR1 is LNHNV and CDR2 is YYDKDF (reference sequence). With 7 bases clipped from V and 6 bases from J, the junction kept 13 bases outside the gene matches. The CDR3 is CATTRGRTGLAEAFF. The CDR3 nucleotides read TGTGCCACCACCAGGGGGCGGACAGGGCTCGCTGAAGCTTTCTTT.

The gene calls are TRBV6-5 and TRBJ1-2; 7 nucleotides agree with TRBD1. There are 14 residues in the CDR3. With V trimmed by 6 bases and J by 4 bases, 8 bases remained unmatched. Germline V CDR1 and CDR2: MNHEY, SVGAGI. CDR3 protein: CASSAQTGPYGYTF. The CDR3 DNA follows: TGTGCCAGCAGCGCACAGACAGGGCCCTATGGCTACACCTTC.

The chain employs TRBV11-3 and TRBJ2-7; 8 nucleotides align to TRBD2. Germline-derived CDR1 and CDR2 are SGHNT and YENEEA. Trimming took 5 bases from V and 4 from J; bases not matched to a gene: 10. The CDR3 has 15 residues. In nucleotides, the CDR3 is TGTGCCAGCAGCCCGGGGGGGGGTTTTGATTACGAGCAGTACTTC. Translation: CASSPGGGFDYEQYF.

The rearrangement joins TRBV9 to TRBJ2-3; unclear D gene. The V and J ends lost 0 bases and 0 bases respectively, with 11 bases between them. The germline CDR1 and CDR2 sequences are SGDLS and YYNGEE. The CDR3 totals 16 residues. The CDR3 coding sequence is TGTGCCAGCAGCGTAGCCTCAGCGACTAGCACAGATACGCAGTATTTT. It codes for CASSVASATSTDTQYF.

The chain has TRBV7-9 and TRBJ1-2, with TRBD1 matching over 8 bases. Looked up from germline, CDR1 is SEHNR and CDR2 is FQNEAQ (reference sequence). Trimming took 4 bases from V and 8 from J; bases not matched to a gene: 15. The CDR3 sequence is 16 residues long. As DNA, the CDR3 is TGTGCCAGCAGCTCGAACTCGGACAGGGCCCGGGGGGGCTACACCTTC. This sequence encodes CASSSNSDRARGGYTF.

The chain joins TRBV28 to TRBJ2-7; 10 nucleotides agree with TRBD1. The CDR3 has 15 amino acids. Germline values: CDR1 MDHEN, CDR2 SYDVKM. V was clipped by 6 bases and J by 5 bases; unmatched bases: 10. In DNA, the CDR3 is TGTGCCAGCAGCCTAGACAGGGGGCTAGGAAACGAGCAGTACGTC. It codes for CASSLDRGLGNEQYV.

The chain links TRBV29-1 to TRBJ1-5; 9 nucleotides match TRBD1. This CDR3 is 13 amino acids long. Germline assignment: CDR1 SQVTM and CDR2 ANQGSEA. V dropped 6 bases and J dropped 3; count of bases not matched to a gene: 3. Written as DNA, the CDR3 is TGCAGCGTGGGGACAGGGCCCAATCAGCCCCAGCATTTT. This encodes CSVGTGPNQPQHF.

The chain joins TRBV7-2 to TRBJ2-7, with 11 bases lining up with TRBD2. V lost 0 bases and J lost 0; bases outside the gene matches: 10. The CDR3 spans 19 residues. The germline V gene encodes CDR1 SGHTA and CDR2 FQGNSA. The CDR3, as DNA: TGTGCCAGCAGCTTAGCGACCCGTATAGCGGGGGGGAGCTCCTACGAGCAGTACTTC. Translated: CASSLATRIAGGSSYEQYF.

This clone has just one count. The CDR3 spells CASSLTGQGGYGYTF. Here the CDR3 DNA reads TGTGCCAGCAGCTTAACGGGACAGGGTGGCTATGGCTACACCTTC. The chain couples TRBV7-3 to TRBJ1-2; 9 bases align to TRBD1. The germline V gene encodes CDR1 SGHTA and CDR2 FQGTGA. V lost 0 bases and J lost 4; bases outside the gene matches: 3. The CDR3 extends over 15 amino acids. Together with reference TRBV7-3 and TRBJ1-2, the CDR3 gives the full variable domain: GAGVSQTPSNKVTEKGKYVELRCDPISGHTALYWYRQSLGQGPEFLIYFQGTGAADDSGLPNDRFFAVRPEGSVSTLKIQRTERGDSAVYLCASSLTGQGGYGYTFGSGTRLTVV.

Only a few counts were recorded for this clone. V is TRBV27 and J is TRBJ2-3; D unresolved. The CDR3 has 14 amino acids. Germline loops: CDR1 MNHEY, CDR2 SMNVEV (reference sequence). The V end was cut by 2 bases, the J end by 0 bases, with 6 bases between. As DNA, the CDR3 is TGTGCCAGCAGTTTACTACTAAGCACAGATACGCAGTATTTT. Translation: CASSLLLSTDTQYF.

The gene calls are TRBV7-9 and TRBJ2-1; TRBD2 agrees at 10 bases. CDR3 length: 16 amino acids. Trimming cost V 1 base and J 6 bases; bases outside gene matches: 6. Germline lookup yields CDR1 SEHNR and CDR2 FQNEAQ (reference sequence). The CDR3 DNA sequence: TGTGCCAGCAGCTTAGTAGCGGGGGGCTCGCGCAATGAGCAGTTCTTC. It specifies CASSLVAGGSRNEQFF.

The chain combines TRBV5-5 with TRBJ2-1; D is ambiguous. CDR1 and CDR2 from the germline V gene are SGHKS and YYEKEE (reference sequence). Trimming left V 0 bases short and J 7 bases short, with 8 bases between. The CDR3 totals 13 residues. DNA for the CDR3: TGTGCCAGCAGCTTGGACACCGTGAATGAGCAGTTCTTC. Residues: CASSLDTVNEQFF.

This chain uses TRBV2 with TRBJ1-2, with D perhaps TRBD1 (5 bases). CDR3 length: 13 residues. CDR1 SNHLY and CDR2 FYNNEI come from the germline V gene. V dropped 5 bases and J dropped 8 bases, with 15 bases sitting between them. CDR3 amino acids: CASSPWQGQGYTF. The CDR3 coding sequence is TGTGCCAGCAGTCCATGGCAGGGCCAAGGCTACACCTTC.

The rearrangement joins TRBV4-2 to TRBJ2-3, with 7 nucleotides matching TRBD2. V lost 0 bases and J lost 4; bases outside the gene matches: 10. The CDR3 sequence is 17 residues long. Germline values: CDR1 LGHNA, CDR2 YNFKEQ. CDR3: CASSQDGTGGGADTQYF. The CDR3 coding sequence is TGTGCCAGCAGCCAAGATGGTACGGGGGGTGGGGCAGATACGCAGTATTTT.

This clone was picked up a small number of times. The chain carries TRBV10-3 and TRBJ2-7, with D hard to call. The V and J ends lost 0 bases and 0 bases respectively, with 6 bases between them. This CDR3 spans 14 amino acids. Germline lookup yields CDR1 ENHRY and CDR2 SYGVKD. The CDR3 DNA follows: TGTGCCATCAGTGAGTCCCCGAGCTCCTACGAGCAGTACTTC. Protein: CAISESPSSYEQYF.

The CDR3 region has the DNA TGTGCCAGCAGTTACGGAGGGTCTGGGGCCAACGTCCTGACTTTC. Translating gives CASSYGGSGANVLTF. The chain joins TRBV6-5 to TRBJ2-6, with D possibly being TRBD2 (6 bases). CDR1 is MNHEY and CDR2 is SVGAGI in the germline V gene. Trimming cost V 2 bases and J 1 base, with 6 bases left between them. The CDR3 consists of 15 residues.

V is TRBV6-2 or TRBV6-3 and J is TRBJ2-2; D is perhaps TRBD1 (6 bases). Between the trimmed V and J ends, which lost 2 bases and 7 bases, there was a span of 8 bases. The CDR3 extends over 13 amino acids. The germline CDR1 and CDR2 sequences are MNHEY and SVGEGT. The CDR3 DNA reads as TGTGCCAGCAGTTACCAGGGGCTCGGGGAGCTGTTTTTT. It specifies CASSYQGLGELFF.

This clone came up a few times. The rearrangement uses TRBV24-1 and TRBJ1-1; 8 positions agree with TRBD1. This CDR3 spans 13 amino acids. Germline CDR1 and CDR2: KGHDR and SFDVKD. V lost 3 bases and J lost 11; bases outside the gene matches: 7. The CDR3 DNA is TGTGCCACCAGTGATGCAGGGGGCCGCGCGGCTTTCTTT. It codes for CATSDAGGRAAFF.